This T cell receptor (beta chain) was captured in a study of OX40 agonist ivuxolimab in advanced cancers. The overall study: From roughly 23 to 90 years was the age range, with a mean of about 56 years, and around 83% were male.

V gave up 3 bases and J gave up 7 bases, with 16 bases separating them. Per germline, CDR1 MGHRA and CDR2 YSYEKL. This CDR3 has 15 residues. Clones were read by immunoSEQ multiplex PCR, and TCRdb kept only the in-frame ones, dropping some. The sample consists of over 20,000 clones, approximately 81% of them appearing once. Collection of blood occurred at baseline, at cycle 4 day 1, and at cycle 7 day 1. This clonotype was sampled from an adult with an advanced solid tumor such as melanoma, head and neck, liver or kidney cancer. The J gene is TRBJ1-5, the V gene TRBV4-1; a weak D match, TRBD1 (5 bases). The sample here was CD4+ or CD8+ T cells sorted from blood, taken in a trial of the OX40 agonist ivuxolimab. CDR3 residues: CASSQAWTSQQPQHF. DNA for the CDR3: TGCGCCAGCAGCCAGGCCTGGACATCCCAACAGCCCCAGCATTTT.